A selection of T cell receptor beta chains follows, all from one sample in a study of T-cell memory formation after mild COVID-19. MiXCR, applied by TCRdb to the 5' RACE reads, yields one record per CDR3 protein. The sample comprises some 300,000 distinct CDR3 sequences, just under 20% of which are singletons, and about 21% rests with the top ten. Specimen: PBMCs or a T cell subset sorted from them (not recorded which). The receptor set was obtained from a man in his late teens or twenties who had mild COVID-19 (a few samples of this study predate the infection). Cell type and time point are not known. Each CDR3 is given with its conserved first and last residue. Fields, in order: V gene, D gene, clone size, J gene, CDR3 protein, CDR3 DNA. D genes are given only for firm matches. Some rows have no size entry. The others give once, few or many, or a class for an expanded clone.

v_gene: TRBV28; d_gene: -; abundance: -; j_gene: TRBJ2-5; CDR3aa: CASSFLGRETQYF; CDR3nt: TGTGCCAGCAGTTTTTTGGGGAGGGAGACCCAGTACTTC
v_gene: TRBV4-3; d_gene: -; abundance: -; j_gene: TRBJ2-7; CDR3aa: CASSQGLRVAEQYF; CDR3nt: TGCGCCAGCAGCCAAGGGTTAAGGGTTGCCGAGCAGTACTTC
v_gene: TRBV7-2; d_gene: TRBD2; abundance: -; j_gene: TRBJ2-4; CDR3aa: CASTKSGGKNIQYF; CDR3nt: TGTGCCAGCACCAAAAGCGGGGGGAAAAACATTCAGTACTTC
v_gene: TRBV12-3/TRBV12-4; d_gene: TRBD1; abundance: -; j_gene: TRBJ1-5; CDR3aa: CASSLGTGQGHQPQHF; CDR3nt: TGTGCCAGCAGTTTAGGGACCGGACAGGGGCATCAGCCCCAGCATTTT
v_gene: TRBV5-1; d_gene: TRBD1; abundance: many; j_gene: TRBJ2-5; CDR3aa: CASSGVGTGALKETQYF; CDR3nt: TGCGCCAGCAGTGGTGTCGGGACAGGGGCTCTGAAAGAGACCCAGTACTTC
v_gene: TRBV18; d_gene: TRBD2; abundance: -; j_gene: TRBJ2-5; CDR3aa: CASSSGGLRLMETQYF; CDR3nt: TGTGCCAGCTCATCGGGGGGACTGAGGTTAATGGAGACCCAGTACTTC
v_gene: TRBV12-3/TRBV12-4; d_gene: -; abundance: -; j_gene: TRBJ1-2; CDR3aa: CASSIPGGTGYTF; CDR3nt: TGTGCCAGCAGTATCCCGGGAGGGACTGGCTACACCTTC
v_gene: TRBV4-3; d_gene: -; abundance: few; j_gene: TRBJ2-5; CDR3aa: CASSQDVASLGETQYF; CDR3nt: TGCGCCAGCAGCCAAGATGTAGCATCCCTGGGGGAGACCCAGTACTTC
v_gene: TRBV5-1; d_gene: TRBD2; abundance: few; j_gene: TRBJ2-3; CDR3aa: CASSSFAGGGTDTQYF; CDR3nt: TGCGCCAGCAGCTCCTTTGCGGGGGGAGGCACAGATACGCAGTATTTT
v_gene: TRBV28; d_gene: -; abundance: -; j_gene: TRBJ2-5; CDR3aa: CASTEGTETQYF; CDR3nt: TGTGCCTCGACGGAGGGAACCGAGACCCAGTACTTC
v_gene: TRBV10-3; d_gene: TRBD1; abundance: -; j_gene: TRBJ2-3; CDR3aa: CAISGQGRDTQYF; CDR3nt: TGTGCCATCAGTGGACAGGGAAGAGATACGCAGTATTTT
v_gene: TRBV4-1; d_gene: -; abundance: few; j_gene: TRBJ1-5; CDR3aa: CASSRDHNQPQHF; CDR3nt: TGCGCCAGCAGCCGCGACCACAATCAGCCCCAGCATTTT
v_gene: TRBV20-1; d_gene: TRBD1; abundance: -; j_gene: TRBJ1-2; CDR3aa: CSAAPGQGRGYTF; CDR3nt: TGCAGTGCCGCACCTGGACAGGGAAGAGGCTACACCTTC
v_gene: TRBV6-2/TRBV6-3; d_gene: TRBD2; abundance: -; j_gene: TRBJ2-1; CDR3aa: CASTRGGYNEQFF; CDR3nt: TGTGCCAGCACCCGGGGGGGCTACAATGAGCAGTTCTTC
v_gene: TRBV29-1; d_gene: -; abundance: -; j_gene: TRBJ1-3; CDR3aa: CSVAVGRGGTAGNTIYF; CDR3nt: TGCAGCGTTGCGGTTGGCCGGGGAGGAACTGCTGGAAACACCATATATTTT
v_gene: TRBV5-1; d_gene: TRBD1; abundance: -; j_gene: TRBJ1-4; CDR3aa: CASSRTGGASTNEKLFF; CDR3nt: TGCGCCAGCAGCCGGACAGGGGGCGCGTCTACTAATGAAAAACTGTTTTTT
v_gene: TRBV7-6; d_gene: TRBD1; abundance: many; j_gene: TRBJ2-1; CDR3aa: CASSPRDSSYNEQFF; CDR3nt: TGTGCCAGCAGCCCCCGGGACAGCTCCTACAATGAGCAGTTCTTC
v_gene: TRBV7-9; d_gene: TRBD1; abundance: -; j_gene: TRBJ1-1; CDR3aa: CASSPDRRTEAFF; CDR3nt: TGTGCCAGCAGCCCGGACAGGAGAACTGAAGCTTTCTTT
v_gene: TRBV12-3/TRBV12-4; d_gene: -; abundance: -; j_gene: TRBJ1-1; CDR3aa: CASSLARHMNTEAFF; CDR3nt: TGTGCCAGCAGTTTAGCGAGGCATATGAACACTGAAGCTTTCTTT
v_gene: TRBV12-3/TRBV12-4; d_gene: -; abundance: once; j_gene: TRBJ1-4; CDR3aa: CASSPSGGLGEKLFF; CDR3nt: TGTGCCAGCAGTCCGAGTGGGGGGCTGGGTGAAAAACTGTTTTTT
v_gene: TRBV29-1; d_gene: -; abundance: -; j_gene: TRBJ2-3; CDR3aa: CSVVYRVADTQYF; CDR3nt: TGCAGCGTTGTTTATAGGGTGGCAGATACGCAGTATTTT
v_gene: TRBV7-9; d_gene: -; abundance: many; j_gene: TRBJ1-6; CDR3aa: CASSLDHSPLHF; CDR3nt: TGTGCCAGCAGCTTAGATCATTCACCCCTCCACTTT
v_gene: TRBV12-3/TRBV12-4; d_gene: -; abundance: -; j_gene: TRBJ2-5; CDR3aa: CASSFSETQYF; CDR3nt: TGTGCCAGCAGTTTTTCGGAGACCCAGTACTTC
v_gene: TRBV7-2; d_gene: -; abundance: -; j_gene: TRBJ1-1; CDR3aa: CASSPQPNTEAFF; CDR3nt: TGTGCCAGCAGCCCCCAACCTAACACTGAAGCTTTCTTT
v_gene: TRBV4-3; d_gene: TRBD2; abundance: -; j_gene: TRBJ2-5; CDR3aa: CASSQNSGGSKETQYF; CDR3nt: TGCGCCAGCAGCCAAAATTCGGGCGGGAGTAAAGAGACCCAGTACTTC
v_gene: TRBV5-1; d_gene: -; abundance: -; j_gene: TRBJ2-5; CDR3aa: CASSLVSSVETQYF; CDR3nt: TGCGCCAGCAGCTTGGTCTCTTCCGTGGAGACCCAGTACTTC
v_gene: TRBV10-3; d_gene: -; abundance: -; j_gene: TRBJ1-2; CDR3aa: CAIRAGAGDDYGYTF; CDR3nt: TGTGCCATCAGAGCTGGAGCAGGGGACGACTATGGCTACACCTTC
v_gene: TRBV6-4; d_gene: -; abundance: few; j_gene: TRBJ2-2; CDR3aa: CASKEQGSANTGELFF; CDR3nt: TGTGCCAGCAAAGAACAGGGCTCCGCGAACACCGGGGAGCTGTTTTTT
v_gene: TRBV10-2; d_gene: -; abundance: few; j_gene: TRBJ2-7; CDR3aa: CASISPAYEQYF; CDR3nt: TGCGCCAGCATATCACCCGCTTACGAGCAGTACTTC
v_gene: TRBV4-1; d_gene: TRBD2; abundance: few; j_gene: TRBJ2-3; CDR3aa: CASSLRTSGGTDTQYF; CDR3nt: TGCGCCAGCAGCCTTCGGACTAGCGGGGGCACAGATACGCAGTATTTT
v_gene: TRBV7-2; d_gene: -; abundance: -; j_gene: TRBJ1-2; CDR3aa: CASSSGSTGGYTF; CDR3nt: TGTGCCAGCAGCTCAGGCTCCACGGGGGGCTACACCTTC
v_gene: TRBV12-3/TRBV12-4; d_gene: -; abundance: few; j_gene: TRBJ1-3; CDR3aa: CASSLFPRSSGNTIYF; CDR3nt: TGTGCCAGCAGTTTATTCCCTAGGAGTTCTGGAAACACCATATATTTT
v_gene: TRBV5-1; d_gene: TRBD1; abundance: many; j_gene: TRBJ1-5; CDR3aa: CASSPTGDDQPQHF; CDR3nt: TGCGCCAGCAGCCCAACAGGGGACGATCAGCCCCAGCATTTT
v_gene: TRBV6-6; d_gene: TRBD1; abundance: many; j_gene: TRBJ2-1; CDR3aa: CASRSTGGENEQFF; CDR3nt: TGTGCCAGCAGATCCACAGGGGGCGAGAATGAGCAGTTCTTC
v_gene: TRBV11-2; d_gene: -; abundance: -; j_gene: TRBJ2-5; CDR3aa: CASSLDLRETQYF; CDR3nt: TGTGCCAGCAGCTTAGATCTGAGGGAGACCCAGTACTTC
v_gene: TRBV3-1; d_gene: -; abundance: few; j_gene: TRBJ2-5; CDR3aa: CASSRSPVSTSETQYF; CDR3nt: TGTGCCAGCAGCCGCTCCCCAGTGAGTACAAGCGAGACCCAGTACTTC
v_gene: TRBV5-1; d_gene: -; abundance: few; j_gene: TRBJ2-3; CDR3aa: CASSPAIGDTQYF; CDR3nt: TGCGCCAGCAGCCCGGCGATAGGAGATACGCAGTATTTT
v_gene: TRBV28; d_gene: -; abundance: few; j_gene: TRBJ2-3; CDR3aa: CASSFPPYGDTQYF; CDR3nt: TGTGCCAGCAGTTTCCCTCCCTATGGGGATACGCAGTATTTT
v_gene: TRBV10-3; d_gene: TRBD2; abundance: few; j_gene: TRBJ2-7; CDR3aa: CAIRRTSGNYEQYF; CDR3nt: TGTGCCATCAGAAGGACTAGCGGGAACTACGAGCAGTACTTC
v_gene: TRBV7-2; d_gene: TRBD2; abundance: -; j_gene: TRBJ2-1; CDR3aa: CASNRLAGNPEQFF; CDR3nt: TGTGCCAGTAATCGACTAGCGGGGAACCCAGAGCAGTTCTTC
v_gene: TRBV9; d_gene: -; abundance: few; j_gene: TRBJ2-2; CDR3aa: CASSVAGKNTGELFF; CDR3nt: TGTGCCAGCAGCGTGGCGGGGAAGAACACCGGGGAGCTGTTTTTT
v_gene: TRBV20-1; d_gene: -; abundance: -; j_gene: TRBJ1-4; CDR3aa: CSASAGTSTTNEKLFF; CDR3nt: TGCAGTGCTAGCGCCGGGACATCTACAACTAATGAAAAACTGTTTTTT
v_gene: TRBV3-1; d_gene: -; abundance: few; j_gene: TRBJ2-7; CDR3aa: CASSQDWERSSYEQYF; CDR3nt: TGTGCCAGCAGCCAAGATTGGGAAAGATCCTCCTACGAGCAGTACTTC
v_gene: TRBV9; d_gene: -; abundance: few; j_gene: TRBJ2-6; CDR3aa: CASSVDGGDYSGANVLTF; CDR3nt: TGTGCCAGCAGCGTTGACGGGGGAGATTACTCTGGGGCCAACGTCCTGACTTTC
v_gene: TRBV7-9; d_gene: -; abundance: few; j_gene: TRBJ1-5; CDR3aa: CASSGGYLNQPQHF; CDR3nt: TGTGCCAGCAGCGGGGGGTATTTGAATCAGCCCCAGCATTTT
v_gene: TRBV5-1; d_gene: -; abundance: few; j_gene: TRBJ2-7; CDR3aa: CASSLPGNEQYF; CDR3nt: TGCGCCAGCAGCTTGCCGGGGAACGAGCAGTACTTC
v_gene: TRBV20-1; d_gene: -; abundance: -; j_gene: TRBJ1-2; CDR3aa: CSARGRDFYGYTF; CDR3nt: TGCAGTGCTAGAGGACGAGATTTCTATGGCTACACCTTC
v_gene: TRBV15; d_gene: -; abundance: few; j_gene: TRBJ2-5; CDR3aa: CATSRDLGGTQYF; CDR3nt: TGTGCCACCAGCAGGGACCTGGGGGGGACCCAGTACTTC
v_gene: TRBV5-1; d_gene: -; abundance: -; j_gene: TRBJ1-1; CDR3aa: CASSPPRTAGTMNTEAFF; CDR3nt: TGCGCCAGCAGCCCCCCTCGGACCGCGGGAACCATGAACACTGAAGCTTTCTTT